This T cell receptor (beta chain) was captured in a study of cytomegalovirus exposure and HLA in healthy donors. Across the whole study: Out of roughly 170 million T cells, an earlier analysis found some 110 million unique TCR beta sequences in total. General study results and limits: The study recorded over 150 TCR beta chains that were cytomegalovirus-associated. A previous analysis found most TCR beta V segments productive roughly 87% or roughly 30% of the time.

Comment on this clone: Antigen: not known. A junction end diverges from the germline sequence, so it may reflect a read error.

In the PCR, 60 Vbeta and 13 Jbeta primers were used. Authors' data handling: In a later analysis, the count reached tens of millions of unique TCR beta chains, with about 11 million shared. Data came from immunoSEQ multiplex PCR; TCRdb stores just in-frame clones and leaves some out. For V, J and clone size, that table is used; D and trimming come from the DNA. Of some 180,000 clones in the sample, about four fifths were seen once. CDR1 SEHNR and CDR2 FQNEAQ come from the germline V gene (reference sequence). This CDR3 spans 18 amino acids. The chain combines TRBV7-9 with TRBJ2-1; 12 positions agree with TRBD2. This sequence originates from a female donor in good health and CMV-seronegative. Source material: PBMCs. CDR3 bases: TGTTCCAGCAGCTTAGGGATTTGGGCTAGCGGGAGGGCCAATGAGCAGTTCTTC. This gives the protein CSSSLGIWASGRANEQFF.